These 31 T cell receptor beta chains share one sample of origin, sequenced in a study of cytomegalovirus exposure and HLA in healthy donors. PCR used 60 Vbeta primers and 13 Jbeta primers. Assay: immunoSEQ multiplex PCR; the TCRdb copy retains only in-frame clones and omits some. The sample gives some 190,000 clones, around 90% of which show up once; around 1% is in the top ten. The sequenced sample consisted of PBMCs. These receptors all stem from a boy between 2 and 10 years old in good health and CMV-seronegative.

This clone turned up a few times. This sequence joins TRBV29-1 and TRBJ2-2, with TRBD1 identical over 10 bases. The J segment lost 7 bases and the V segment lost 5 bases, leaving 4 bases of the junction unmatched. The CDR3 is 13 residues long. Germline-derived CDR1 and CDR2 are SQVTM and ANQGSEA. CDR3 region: CSVRDRGRGELFF. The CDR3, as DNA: TGCAGCGTTAGGGACAGGGGACGCGGGGAGCTGTTTTTT.

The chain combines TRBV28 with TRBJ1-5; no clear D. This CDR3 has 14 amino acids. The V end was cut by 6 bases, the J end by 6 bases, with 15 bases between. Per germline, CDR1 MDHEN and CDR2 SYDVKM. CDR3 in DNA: TGTGCCAGCAGGCCAGCGGCACAAGGTCAGCCCCAGCATTTT. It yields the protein CASRPAAQGQPQHF.

The CDR3, as DNA: TGTGCCATCAGGGCCGGGACAGCGGACAAGCAGTACTTC. Amino acids: CAIRAGTADKQYF. The chain carries TRBV10-3 and TRBJ2-5; 7 bases match TRBD1. Per germline, CDR1 ENHRY and CDR2 SYGVKD. CDR3 size: 13 residues. Losses at the gene ends were 6 bases for V and 11 bases for J; bases not matched to a gene: 12.

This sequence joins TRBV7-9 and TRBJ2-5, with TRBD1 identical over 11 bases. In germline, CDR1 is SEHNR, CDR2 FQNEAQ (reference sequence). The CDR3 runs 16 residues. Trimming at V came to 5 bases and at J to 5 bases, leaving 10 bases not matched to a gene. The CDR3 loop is CASSPSRTGGKETQYF. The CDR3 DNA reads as TGTGCCAGCAGCCCCTCAAGGACAGGGGGCAAGGAGACCCAGTACTTC. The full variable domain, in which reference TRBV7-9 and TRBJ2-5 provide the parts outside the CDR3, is DTGVSQNPRHKITKRGQNVTFRCDPISEHNRLYWYRQTLGQGPEFLTYFQNEAQLEKSRLLSDRFSAERPKGSFSTLEIQRTEQGDSAMYLCASSPSRTGGKETQYFGPGTRLLVL.

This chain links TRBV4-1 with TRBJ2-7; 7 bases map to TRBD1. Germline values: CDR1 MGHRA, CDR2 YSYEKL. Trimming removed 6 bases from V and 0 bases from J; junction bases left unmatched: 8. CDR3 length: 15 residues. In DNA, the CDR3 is TGCGCCAGCAGACAAACAGGGGAATTCTCCTACGAGCAGTACTTC. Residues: CASRQTGEFSYEQYF.

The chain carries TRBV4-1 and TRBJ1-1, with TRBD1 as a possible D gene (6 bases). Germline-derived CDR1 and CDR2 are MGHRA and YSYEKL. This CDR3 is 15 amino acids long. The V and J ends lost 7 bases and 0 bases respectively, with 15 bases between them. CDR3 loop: CASIRGGGLNTEAFF. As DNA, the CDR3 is TGCGCCAGCATACGAGGCGGGGGCCTGAACACTGAAGCTTTCTTT.

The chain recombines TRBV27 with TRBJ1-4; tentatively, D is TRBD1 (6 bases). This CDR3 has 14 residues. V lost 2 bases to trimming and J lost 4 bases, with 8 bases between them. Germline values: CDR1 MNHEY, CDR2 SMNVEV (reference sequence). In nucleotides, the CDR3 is TGTGCCAGCAGTTTAGGACAGATTAATGAAAAACTGTTTTTT. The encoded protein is CASSLGQINEKLFF.

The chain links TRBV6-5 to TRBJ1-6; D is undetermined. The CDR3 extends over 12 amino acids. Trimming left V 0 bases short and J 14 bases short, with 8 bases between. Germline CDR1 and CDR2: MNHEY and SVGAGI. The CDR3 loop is CASSYSRHTLHF. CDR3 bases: TGTGCCAGCAGTTACTCAAGACATACCCTCCACTTT.

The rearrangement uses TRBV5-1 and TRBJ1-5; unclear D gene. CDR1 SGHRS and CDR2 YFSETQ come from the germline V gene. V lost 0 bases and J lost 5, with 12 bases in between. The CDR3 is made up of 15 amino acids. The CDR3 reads CASSLAGTADQPQHF. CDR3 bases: TGCGCCAGCAGCTTGGCCGGAACAGCCGATCAGCCCCAGCATTTT.

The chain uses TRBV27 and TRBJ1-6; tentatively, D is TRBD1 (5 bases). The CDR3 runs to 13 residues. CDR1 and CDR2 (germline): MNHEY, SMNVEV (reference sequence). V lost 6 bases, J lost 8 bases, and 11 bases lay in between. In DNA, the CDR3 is TGTGCCAGCAGCCTCAGCAGGGATTCACCCCTCCACTTT. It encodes CASSLSRDSPLHF.

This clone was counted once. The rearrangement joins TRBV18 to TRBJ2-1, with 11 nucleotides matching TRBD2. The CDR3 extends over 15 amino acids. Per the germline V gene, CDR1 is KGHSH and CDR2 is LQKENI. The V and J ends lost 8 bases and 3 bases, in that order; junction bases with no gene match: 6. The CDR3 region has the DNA TGTGCCAGCGCTAAGACTAGCGGGAACTACAATGAGCAGTTCTTC. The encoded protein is CASAKTSGNYNEQFF.

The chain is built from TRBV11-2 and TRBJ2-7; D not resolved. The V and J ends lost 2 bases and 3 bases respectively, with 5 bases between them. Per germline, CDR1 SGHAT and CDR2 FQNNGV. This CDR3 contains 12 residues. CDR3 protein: CASSLRVYEQYF. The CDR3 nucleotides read TGTGCCAGCAGCTTACGCGTCTACGAGCAGTACTTC.

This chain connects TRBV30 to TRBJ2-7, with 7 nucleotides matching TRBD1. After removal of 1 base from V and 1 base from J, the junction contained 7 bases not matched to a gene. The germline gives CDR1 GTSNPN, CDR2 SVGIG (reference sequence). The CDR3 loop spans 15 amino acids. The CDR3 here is CAWSGSRGSSYEQYF. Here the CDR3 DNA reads TGTGCCTGGAGTGGTAGCAGGGGGTCATCCTACGAGCAGTACTTC.

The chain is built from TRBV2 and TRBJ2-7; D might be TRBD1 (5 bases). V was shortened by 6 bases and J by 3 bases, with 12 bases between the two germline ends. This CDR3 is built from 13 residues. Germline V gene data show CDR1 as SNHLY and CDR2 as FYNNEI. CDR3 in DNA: TGTGCCAGCAGGGCGGACAAAAACTACGAGCAGTACTTC. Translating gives CASRADKNYEQYF.

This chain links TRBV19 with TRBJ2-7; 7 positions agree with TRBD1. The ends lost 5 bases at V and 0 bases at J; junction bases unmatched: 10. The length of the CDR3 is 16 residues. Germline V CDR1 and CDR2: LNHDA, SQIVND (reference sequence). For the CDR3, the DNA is TGTGCCAGTAGTCCGCGTCGAGGACAGGACTCCTACGAGCAGTACTTC. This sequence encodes CASSPRRGQDSYEQYF. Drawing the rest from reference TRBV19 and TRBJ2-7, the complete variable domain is DGGITQSPKYLFRKEGQNVTLSCEQNLNHDAMYWYRQDPGQGLRLIYYSQIVNDFQKGDIAEGYSVSREKKESFPLTVTSAQKNPTAFYLCASSPRRGQDSYEQYFGPGTRLTVT.

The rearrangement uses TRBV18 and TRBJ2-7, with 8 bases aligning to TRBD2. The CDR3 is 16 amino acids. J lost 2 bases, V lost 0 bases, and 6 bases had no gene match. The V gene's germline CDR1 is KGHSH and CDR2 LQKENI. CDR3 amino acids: CASSPPGLAGTYEQYF. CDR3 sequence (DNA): TGTGCCAGCTCACCACCAGGCCTAGCGGGTACCTACGAGCAGTACTTC.

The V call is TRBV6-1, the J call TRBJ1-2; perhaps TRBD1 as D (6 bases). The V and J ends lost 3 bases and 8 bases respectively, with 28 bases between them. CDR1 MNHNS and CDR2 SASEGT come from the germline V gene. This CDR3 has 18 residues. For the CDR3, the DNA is TGTGCCAGCAGTGATCGCTGGGGGCCTCCGGTCCTGTCAGGCGGCTACACCTTC. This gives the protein CASSDRWGPPVLSGGYTF.

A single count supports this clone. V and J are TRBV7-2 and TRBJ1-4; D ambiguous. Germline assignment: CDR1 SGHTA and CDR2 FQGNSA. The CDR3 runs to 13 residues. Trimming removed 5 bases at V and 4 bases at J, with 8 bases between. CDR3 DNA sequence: TGTGCCAGCAGCCCCGTCCTTAATGAAAAACTGTTTTTT. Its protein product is CASSPVLNEKLFF.

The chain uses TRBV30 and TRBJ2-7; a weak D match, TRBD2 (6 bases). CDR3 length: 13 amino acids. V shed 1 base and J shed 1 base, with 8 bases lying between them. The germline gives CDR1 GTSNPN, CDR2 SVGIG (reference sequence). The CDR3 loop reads CAWSGGISYEQYF. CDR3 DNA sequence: TGTGCCTGGAGTGGCGGGATATCCTACGAGCAGTACTTC.

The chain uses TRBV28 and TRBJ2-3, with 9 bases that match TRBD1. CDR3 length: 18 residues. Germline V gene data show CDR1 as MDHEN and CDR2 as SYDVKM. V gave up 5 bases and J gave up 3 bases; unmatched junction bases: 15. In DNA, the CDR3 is TGTGCCAGCAGTACAATAATTCCGGGACAGGGTATGACAGATACGCAGTATTTT. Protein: CASSTIIPGQGMTDTQYF.

The CDR3 nucleotides are TGTGCCAGCAGCGTATCTGTGGGGGCAGCTTACAATGAGCAGTTCTTC. It encodes CASSVSVGAAYNEQFF. The J gene is TRBJ2-1, the V gene TRBV9, with D possibly being TRBD1 (6 bases). From germline, CDR1 is SGDLS and CDR2 YYNGEE. CDR3 size: 16 residues. Trimming stripped 1 base from V and 4 bases from J, with 15 bases between.

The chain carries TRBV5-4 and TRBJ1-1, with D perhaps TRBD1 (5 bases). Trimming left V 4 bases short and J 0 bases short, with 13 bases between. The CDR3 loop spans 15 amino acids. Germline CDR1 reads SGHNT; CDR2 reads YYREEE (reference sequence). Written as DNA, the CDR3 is TGTGCCAGCAGCGGAGCGGGACGGGTGAACACTGAAGCTTTCTTT. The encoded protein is CASSGAGRVNTEAFF.

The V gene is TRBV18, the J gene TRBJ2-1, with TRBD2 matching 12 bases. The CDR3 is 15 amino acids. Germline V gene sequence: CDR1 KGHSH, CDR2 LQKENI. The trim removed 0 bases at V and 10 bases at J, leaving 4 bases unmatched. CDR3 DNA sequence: TGTGCCAGCTCACCACCCTGGACTAGCGGGACCGAGCAGTTCTTC. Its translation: CASSPPWTSGTEQFF.

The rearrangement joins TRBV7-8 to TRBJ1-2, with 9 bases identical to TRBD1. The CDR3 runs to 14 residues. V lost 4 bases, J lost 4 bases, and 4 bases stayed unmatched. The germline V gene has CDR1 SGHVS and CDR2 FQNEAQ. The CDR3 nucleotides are TGTGCCAGCAGCTCCACAGGGGGCGCCTATGGCTACACCTTC. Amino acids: CASSSTGGAYGYTF.

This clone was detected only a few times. The CDR3 reads CASRPGTANNSPLHF. Here the CDR3 DNA reads TGTGCCAGCAGACCCGGGACAGCAAATAATTCACCCCTCCACTTT. V gene TRBV6-5 combines with J gene TRBJ1-6, with TRBD1 identical over 7 bases. The CDR3 runs 15 residues. Germline values: CDR1 MNHEY, CDR2 SVGAGI. J gave up 5 bases and V 6 bases, and 7 bases lay outside the gene matches.

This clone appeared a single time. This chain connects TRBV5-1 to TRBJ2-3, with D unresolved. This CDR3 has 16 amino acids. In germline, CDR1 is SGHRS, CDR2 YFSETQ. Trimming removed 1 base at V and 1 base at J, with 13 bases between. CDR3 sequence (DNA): TGCGCCAGCAGCTTGTTTCGAGGAGCAGGCACAGATACGCAGTATTTT. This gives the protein CASSLFRGAGTDTQYF.

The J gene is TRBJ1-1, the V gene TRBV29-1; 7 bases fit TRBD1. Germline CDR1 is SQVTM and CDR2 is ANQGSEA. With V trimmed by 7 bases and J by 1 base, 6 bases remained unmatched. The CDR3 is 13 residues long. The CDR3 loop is CSAGQLGNTEAFF. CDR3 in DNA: TGCAGCGCGGGACAGCTCGGGAACACTGAAGCTTTCTTT.

In DNA form, the CDR3 reads TGTGCCTGGACTGCGCTCCGCTCCTACGAGCAGTACTTC. It translates to CAWTALRSYEQYF. The chain is built from TRBV30 and TRBJ2-5; D is uncertain. The J call could be wrong; TRBJ2-7 is a better fit for the DNA end. This CDR3 region has 13 residues. The germline V gene encodes CDR1 GTSNPN and CDR2 SVGIG (reference sequence).

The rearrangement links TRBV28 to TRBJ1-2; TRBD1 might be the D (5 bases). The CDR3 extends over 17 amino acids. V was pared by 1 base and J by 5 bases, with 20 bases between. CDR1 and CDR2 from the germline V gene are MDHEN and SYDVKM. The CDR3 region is CASSLSSLGGSGYGYTF. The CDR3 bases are TGTGCCAGCAGTTTATCCAGTCTGGGGGGGTCCGGTTATGGCTACACCTTC.

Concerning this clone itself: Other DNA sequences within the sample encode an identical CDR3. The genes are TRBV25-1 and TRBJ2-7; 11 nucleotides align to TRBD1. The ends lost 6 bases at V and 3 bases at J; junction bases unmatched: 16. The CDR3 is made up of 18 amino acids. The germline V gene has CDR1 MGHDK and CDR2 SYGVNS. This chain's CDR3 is CASRVPFVGQGVDYEQYF. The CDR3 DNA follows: TGTGCCAGCAGAGTCCCCTTCGTGGGACAGGGGGTTGACTACGAGCAGTACTTC.

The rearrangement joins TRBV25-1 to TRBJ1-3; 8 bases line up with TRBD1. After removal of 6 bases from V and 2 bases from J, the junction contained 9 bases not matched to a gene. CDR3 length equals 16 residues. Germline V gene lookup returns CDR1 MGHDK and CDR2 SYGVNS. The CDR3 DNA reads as TGTGCCAGCAGGGTTACAGGGGGTGCTACTGGAAACACCATATATTTT. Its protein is CASRVTGGATGNTIYF.